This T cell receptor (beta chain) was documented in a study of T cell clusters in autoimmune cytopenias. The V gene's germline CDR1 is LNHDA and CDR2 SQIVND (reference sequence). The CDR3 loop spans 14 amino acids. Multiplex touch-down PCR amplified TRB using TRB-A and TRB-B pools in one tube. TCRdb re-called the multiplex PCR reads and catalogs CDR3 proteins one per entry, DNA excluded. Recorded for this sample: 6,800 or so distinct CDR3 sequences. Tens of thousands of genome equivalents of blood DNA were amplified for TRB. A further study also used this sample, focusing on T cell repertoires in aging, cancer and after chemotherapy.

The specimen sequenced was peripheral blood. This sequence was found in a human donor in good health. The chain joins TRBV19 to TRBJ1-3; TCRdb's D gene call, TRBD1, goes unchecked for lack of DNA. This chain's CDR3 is CASIGQSRGNTIYF.